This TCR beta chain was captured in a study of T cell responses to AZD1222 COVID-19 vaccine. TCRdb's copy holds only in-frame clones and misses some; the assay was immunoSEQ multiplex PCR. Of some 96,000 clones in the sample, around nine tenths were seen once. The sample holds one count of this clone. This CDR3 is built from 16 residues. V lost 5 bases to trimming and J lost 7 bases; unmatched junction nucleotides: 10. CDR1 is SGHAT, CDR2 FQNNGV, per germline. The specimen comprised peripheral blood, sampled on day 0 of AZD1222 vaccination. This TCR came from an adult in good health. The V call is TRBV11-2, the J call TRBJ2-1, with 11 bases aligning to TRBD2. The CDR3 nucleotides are TGTGCCAGCAGCACGCTTAGCGGGAGGGCCGGAAATGAGCAGTTCTTC. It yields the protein CASSTLSGRAGNEQFF.